Listed below are T cell receptor beta chains from one sample, sequenced in a study of control samples from healthy donors and cancer patients. The data were produced by immunoSEQ multiplex PCR, yet TCRdb's version contains in-frame clones alone and is incomplete. The table records around 130,000 clones, about 88% of them present only once. The sequenced material came from blood. The source is a man aged 45-60 years in good health. The CDR3 runs from the conserved cysteine through the conserved F or W. A D gene is named only where the DNA matches it firmly. The size entry is marked missing in some rows and otherwise reads once, few, many or a size class.

>once|TRBV29-1|-|TRBJ2-3
TGCAGCAACCTGACGGTTAGCACAGATACGCAGTATTTT
CSNLTVSTDTQYF
>-|TRBV7-2|-|TRBJ1-2
TGTGCCAGCAGCTTAGGGCATCTCTATGGCTACACCTTC
CASSLGHLYGYTF
>-|TRBV6-4|-|TRBJ1-6
TGTGCCAGCAGTGTGGGACCACCCCTCCACTTT
CASSVGPPLHF
>-|TRBV5-8|-|TRBJ2-5
TGTGCCAGCAGCTTGGTCCAAGCGCCCTGGGAGACCCAGTACTTC
CASSLVQAPWETQYF
>once|TRBV9|TRBD2|TRBJ2-2
TGTGCCAGCGGGCGGGGGGCGTCGAACACCGGGGAGCTGTTTTTT
CASGRGASNTGELFF
>-|TRBV27|TRBD2|TRBJ2-5
TGTGCCAGCAGTTCGACTAGCGGGGGGGCTTCAGAGACCCAGTACTTC
CASSSTSGGASETQYF
>-|TRBV3-1/TRBV3-2|TRBD1|TRBJ2-7
TGTGCCAGCAGCCCGGGGACAGGGGGCGGCGAGCAGTACTTC
CASSPGTGGGEQYF
>once|TRBV28|-|TRBJ1-4
TGTGCCAGCAGTACACAGGTTAATGAAAAACTGTTTTTT
CASSTQVNEKLFF
>-|TRBV6-5|-|TRBJ1-3
TGTGCCAGCAGTTACTCGGGGACGGCAAACACCATATATTTT
CASSYSGTANTIYF
>-|TRBV6-6|TRBD2|TRBJ2-7
TGTGCCAGCAAAGACGAGACTAGCGGTTCCTACGAGCAGTACTTC
CASKDETSGSYEQYF
>-|TRBV28|-|TRBJ1-5
TGTGCCAGCAGTTTATCCAGGAATAATCAGCCCCAGCATTTT
CASSLSRNNQPQHF
>-|TRBV7-9|-|TRBJ1-1
TGTGCCAGCAGCTTAACAGGGTGGGGAGCTTTCTTT
CASSLTGWGAFF
>-|TRBV11-1|-|TRBJ1-4
TGTGCCAGCAGCTTATCTCCCGCCGGTGAAAAACTGTTTTTT
CASSLSPAGEKLFF
>-|TRBV10-3|TRBD1|TRBJ1-5
TGTGCCATCAGGGAACAGGGGACTCAGCCCCAGCATTTT
CAIREQGTQPQHF
>-|TRBV5-1|-|TRBJ2-7
TGCGCCAGCAGTTCTCAGCCAGGGGCCTACGAGCAGTACTTC
CASSSQPGAYEQYF
>-|TRBV5-1|TRBD2|TRBJ2-5
TGCGCCAGCAGCTTGGAGCTTAGGGCGGGGGGTTACCAAGAGACCCAGTACTTC
CASSLELRAGGYQETQYF
>once|TRBV18|-|TRBJ2-7
TGTGCCAGCTCACCTGGGGGGTACGAGCAGTACTTC
CASSPGGYEQYF
>-|TRBV5-6|-|TRBJ2-5
TGTGCCAGCAGCTTGTTGTGGGGCCAAGAGACCCAGTACTTC
CASSLLWGQETQYF
>-|TRBV19|TRBD2|TRBJ2-1
TGTGCCACCGCGGGACTAGCGAACCTTGATGAGCAGTTCTTC
CATAGLANLDEQFF
>-|TRBV27|-|TRBJ1-1
TGTGCCAGCAGTTTATCGGGTTCCAACGAAGCTTTCTTT
CASSLSGSNEAFF
>few|TRBV24-1|-|TRBJ2-1
TGTGCCACCAGTGATTGGGGGGATTATGAGTGGACTTCCCCGGGGTACAATGAGCAGTTCTTC
CATSDWGDYEWTSPGYNEQFF
>-|TRBV7-8|TRBD2|TRBJ2-1
TGTGCCAGCAGTCGCGGACTAGCGGGGAGCAGGAGCTCCTACAATGAGCAGTTCTTC
CASSRGLAGSRSSYNEQFF
>-|TRBV5-4|TRBD2|TRBJ2-3
TGTGCCAGCAGCTTGGCAGGAGCGGGGGGAAACACAGATACGCAGTATTTT
CASSLAGAGGNTDTQYF
>-|TRBV28|TRBD1|TRBJ2-5
TGTGCCAGCAGTTCGTATGGACAGGGGGCTTGGGGGACCCAGTACTTC
CASSSYGQGAWGTQYF
>-|TRBV19|-|TRBJ1-3
TGTGCCAGTAGTCTGTTCGGGACCCACGTCTCTGGAAACACCATATATTTT
CASSLFGTHVSGNTIYF
>once|TRBV27|TRBD1|TRBJ1-1
TGTGCCAGCAGCCGGACAGGAGGGAACACTGAAGCTTTCTTT
CASSRTGGNTEAFF
>-|TRBV5-1|TRBD1|TRBJ1-1
TGCGCCAGCAGCTTGGCCGAGACAGGGATGGGCACTGAAGCTTTCTTT
CASSLAETGMGTEAFF
>-|TRBV10-3|TRBD1|TRBJ2-3
TGTGCCATCAGTACTAAGACAGGGGGCAACACAGATACGCAGTATTTT
CAISTKTGGNTDTQYF
>-|TRBV2|-|TRBJ2-6
TGTGCCAGCAGTGAACCTCGGGCCGCCTCCTCTGGGGCCAACGTCCTGACTTTC
CASSEPRAASSGANVLTF
>-|TRBV2|-|TRBJ2-2
TGTGCCAGCGGGCGAGCGGAAAACACCGGGGAGCTGTTTTTT
CASGRAENTGELFF
>-|TRBV2|-|TRBJ1-4
TGTGCCAGCAGAGGACACGGGCTTTTGGAAAAACTGTTTTTT
CASRGHGLLEKLFF
>few|TRBV9|TRBD1|TRBJ1-6
TGTGCCAGCAGCGTAGAGGGCAGGGGGAATTCACCCCTCCACTTT
CASSVEGRGNSPLHF
>-|TRBV2|TRBD1|TRBJ1-1
TGTGCCAGCAGCAGACAGGGGGCTAGGGGGGCTGAAGCTTTCTTT
CASSRQGARGAEAFF
>-|TRBV21-1|-|TRBJ2-1
TGTGCCAGCAGCAAAGACCCAGGGACAGGGGGCCGGGATGAGCAGTTCTTC
CASSKDPGTGGRDEQFF
>-|TRBV5-1|-|TRBJ2-4
TGCGCCAGCAGCGCACCAAGGAGGGGGCCTGGAAACATTCAGTACTTC
CASSAPRRGPGNIQYF
>-|TRBV5-1|-|TRBJ2-2
TGCGCCAGCAGCTTCGGGAACACCGGGGAGCTGTTTTTT
CASSFGNTGELFF
>-|TRBV7-2|-|TRBJ1-2
TGTGCCAGCAGCTTGATCCTAGGTGGAGGAGATGGCTACACCTTC
CASSLILGGGDGYTF
>-|TRBV9|-|TRBJ2-5
TGTGCCAGCAGCGTAGGCGACAACCAAGAGACCCAGTACTTC
CASSVGDNQETQYF
>-|TRBV10-1|-|TRBJ2-7
TGCGCCAGCATCAGCGGTCCAGGGCCCCTTTCGGGGCAGTACTTC
CASISGPGPLSGQYF
>once|TRBV25-1|TRBD1|TRBJ2-1
TGTGCCAGCAGTGACTGGACAGGGGGCCAACACAATGAGCAGTTCTTC
CASSDWTGGQHNEQFF
>-|TRBV24-1|-|TRBJ2-5
TGTGCCACCAGTGATTTGCATAGTCTCCAGGGAGAGACCCAGTACTTC
CATSDLHSLQGETQYF
>-|TRBV4-1|TRBD2|TRBJ2-3
TGCGCCAGCAGCCAAGATCCAGAGCGGGGAGACACAGATACGCAGTATTTT
CASSQDPERGDTDTQYF
>-|TRBV9|TRBD2|TRBJ2-1
TGTGCCAGCAGCCCCGGACTAGCGGGTGACAATGAGCAGTTCTTC
CASSPGLAGDNEQFF
>-|TRBV2|-|TRBJ1-1
TGTGCCAGCAGTCCCAGCGACGGAAGGAACACTGAAGCTTTCTTT
CASSPSDGRNTEAFF
>-|TRBV3-1/TRBV3-2|-|TRBJ1-6
TGTGCCAGCAGCCAAGATATTAGGGTGGCTTATAATTCACCCCTCCACTTT
CASSQDIRVAYNSPLHF
>-|TRBV24-1|-|TRBJ1-2
TGTGCCACCAGTGATCCGGGTATCCCTTTGGAAAGCTACACCTTC
CATSDPGIPLESYTF
>-|TRBV6-5|-|TRBJ2-1
TGTGCCAGCAGTATACAGGCGTGGGGGCGTAATGAGCAGTTCTTC
CASSIQAWGRNEQFF
>few|TRBV4-1|TRBD1|TRBJ2-5
TGCGCCAGCAGCCAAGTAAGCCAGGGGGCCAAAGAGACCCAGTACTTC
CASSQVSQGAKETQYF
>-|TRBV3-1/TRBV3-2|TRBD1|TRBJ1-2
TGTGCCAGCAGTCCCGGGACAGATTTATATGGCTACACCTTC
CASSPGTDLYGYTF
>-|TRBV4-1|-|TRBJ1-2
TGCGCCAGCAGCCAACTCCACGGACAGAACTATGGCTACACCTTC
CASSQLHGQNYGYTF
>once|TRBV19|TRBD1|TRBJ1-5
TGTGCCAGTAGTATTACTGACCAGGGGGCTGGTTTACAGCCCCAGCATTTT
CASSITDQGAGLQPQHF
>once|TRBV30|TRBD1|TRBJ1-3
TGTGCCTGGAGGTTGACAGGGGTTGGAAACACCATATATTTT
CAWRLTGVGNTIYF
>-|TRBV7-8|-|TRBJ1-5
TGTGCCAGCAGCTTAGGGACAGTCAATCAGCCCCAGCATTTT
CASSLGTVNQPQHF
>few|TRBV7-9|-|TRBJ2-2
TGTGCCAGCAGCTTCCTTGGGAACACCGGGGAGCTGTTTTTT
CASSFLGNTGELFF
>-|TRBV10-3|-|TRBJ1-6
TGTGCCATCAGTGAGAGGGCGGGCTCCTATAATTCACCCCTCCACTTT
CAISERAGSYNSPLHF
>-|TRBV2|-|TRBJ2-2
TGTGCCAGCATAGATGTGGACAGGAACACCGGGGAGCTGTTTTTT
CASIDVDRNTGELFF
>-|TRBV28|TRBD2|TRBJ2-3
TGTGCCAGCAGTTTCGGGACTAGCGGGGCCACAGATACGCAGTATTTT
CASSFGTSGATDTQYF
>-|TRBV28|TRBD1|TRBJ1-2
TGTGCCAGCAGTCTCTCAGGAGTAACAGGGGGCAACTATGGCTACACCTTC
CASSLSGVTGGNYGYTF
>-|TRBV28|-|TRBJ2-6
TGTGCCAGCAGCCTATCTGGGGCCAACGTCCTGACTTTC
CASSLSGANVLTF